This TCR beta chain comes out of a study of response to subunit inactivated influenza vaccine (dated by TCRdb to between 2018 and 2020). About the study as a whole: Deep quantitative profiling of the T cell receptor repertoire was used in the study to follow responses to a trivalent subunit inactivated influenza vaccine. Study-level results and caveats: It was suggested by the authors that each seasonal influenza vaccination may recruit only a limited number of new T cells.

This clonotype was detected only a few times. Its antigen is still unknown. No base qualities exist here, and no much larger clone lies one base off it. The library was made by RT-PCR. TCRdb lists the instrument as Illumina HiSeq 2500. The public sequencing data were trimmed at Q25 with fastp and processed into clonotypes with MiXCR by TCRdb, which kept only in-frame beta chains. Rows matching on CDR3 protein sequence are summarized as one entry with the most common DNA and genes. The sample table lists 600,000 to 850,000 distinct CDR3 sequences, 14% of them with a count of one. The top ten clones comprise approximately 7.6% of the sample. Taken from cysteine to phenylalanine, the CDR3 has 13 residues. The sequence is cut down to CDR3 DNA, 39 bases in frame from base 1. At the junction V is shortened by 5 bases and J by 4 bases, with 11 bases in between.

The clonotype originates from a man aged 45 to 65 who received an inactivated influenza vaccine. Donor details come from another sample of the same person, matched by shared clones. The receptor chain draws on TRBV12-3 or TRBV12-4 and TRBJ1-2; the D region possibly corresponds to TRBD1 (6 bases align). The source was PBMCs from blood, collected 14 to 15 days before vaccination. The CDR3 region has the sequence CASSPRGTYGYTF. Here is the DNA: TGTGCCAGCAGTCCCAGGGGCACCTATGGCTACACCTTC.